The rows below give T cell receptor beta chains drawn from one sample of a study of blood T cell repertoires in COVID-19. Clones were sequenced by immunoSEQ multiplex PCR, and TCRdb holds only the in-frame ones, with some missing. The data contain 30,000 to 45,000 clones, roughly nine tenths of them singletons. Material: peripheral blood. These receptors were obtained from a man between 65 and 85 years old with acute or convalescent COVID-19. Both conserved end residues are trimmed from each CDR3. D genes are given only for firm matches.

.,TRBV19,ATFGDGAYNEQF
.,TRBV11-2,ASSQGKGGAYGYT
.,TRBV4-3,ASSQDAGTGGRYNEQF
TRBD1,TRBV6-1,ASSERDRDQPQH
TRBD1,TRBV28,ASRKGATNEKLF
TRBD2,TRBV28,ASSLVGTSDTPVPYEQY
TRBD2,TRBV18,ASSPPTSGSYNEQF
.,TRBV7-9,ASNQGWNTGELF
TRBD1,TRBV24-1,ATSPGQSQETQY
.,TRBV5-5,ASSFGFTGLEKLF
TRBD2,TRBV28,ASSLSGLAGGYEQY
TRBD1,TRBV5-4,ASSLGSGGPYYEQY
TRBD1,TRBV6-2/TRBV6-3,ASSSPGQPGYT
.,TRBV9,ASSVAGISEKLF
TRBD1,TRBV18,ASSPLEQGALGGNTIY
.,TRBV14,ASSQDVSSGTDTQY
.,TRBV2,ASSFRQYSGANVLT
.,TRBV12-3/TRBV12-4,ASSRLVEETQY
.,TRBV5-8,ASSLARMHTGELF
.,TRBV4-3,ASSLTLLDSSYGYT
.,TRBV15,ATSRVRTDGYT
TRBD1,TRBV27,ASSLYRGLRPQH
TRBD2,TRBV7-3,ASSLRISSGRGNNEQF
TRBD2,TRBV3-1/TRBV3-2,ASSSNVLAAGDEQY
.,TRBV28,ASSGDGGRGEAF
TRBD1,TRBV29-1,SVSGTDYGYT
TRBD1,TRBV5-4,ASTLRQGGYGYT
.,TRBV6-2/TRBV6-3,ASSSFGREGQPQH
TRBD2,TRBV9,ASSVFSGRTNEQF
.,TRBV11-2,ASSLEGPAFSPLH
.,TRBV7-2,ASTLGAYNEQF
.,TRBV2,ASESATVSYEQY
TRBD1,TRBV2,ASQGVSYEQY
TRBD2,TRBV7-3,ASSLTGLAGGGQF
.,TRBV5-1,ASSLELSGTQY
TRBD1,TRBV19,ASSDREGQPQH
TRBD1,TRBV5-1,ASSLGGQGAEKLF
.,TRBV5-1,ASSALQGGGTEAF
.,TRBV10-3,AISLGPLQF
TRBD2,TRBV9,ASGTSGSTDTQY
TRBD2,TRBV7-2,ASSLGGTSLMDEQF
.,TRBV7-3,ASSLTRVGNTEAF
TRBD2,TRBV2,ASVKGGSQETQY
TRBD1,TRBV5-6,ASSLRQGATFYGETQY
.,TRBV11-2,ASSTIQGLMNTEAF
TRBD1,TRBV2,ASSEEGQGFQPQH
TRBD1,TRBV11-2,ASSSTGTAYEQY
.,TRBV12-5,ASGPRGGQDWLNTEAF
TRBD2,TRBV3-1/TRBV3-2,ASSQGETSGQETQY
.,TRBV6-2/TRBV6-3,ASSYEGAPGNTIY
TRBD1,TRBV6-5,ASGRTGKNTEAF
TRBD2,TRBV7-9,ASSRPGLAAYEQY
.,TRBV9,ASRLRSSYNSPLH
TRBD2,TRBV6-5,ASKSGRADEQF
.,TRBV7-2,ASSLNSQFYGYT
TRBD2,TRBV10-2,ASTLGLAGITGELF
TRBD1,TRBV7-2,ASSFMIGQGHGYT
.,TRBV11-2,ASSLDLGGGEAF
TRBD1,TRBV4-2,ASSLSGQGSGNTIY
.,TRBV9,ASSADLEAPYGYT